This T cell receptor (beta chain) was found in a study of blood T cell repertoires in COVID-19. At the level of the study: Sources were T cells, B-cell-depleted T cells, or PBMCs; the material itself was cDNA or gDNA.

This CDR3 is 15 amino acids long. CDR1 and CDR2 from the germline V gene are KGHSH and LQKENI. The V gene end was trimmed by 2 bases and the J gene end by 1 base; junction bases not matched to a gene: 2. TCRdb's table, derived via immunoSEQ multiplex PCR, lists solely in-frame clones and lacks some. The table has fewer than 400,000 clones, 75% to 90% seen once. The participants were between about 18 and 90 years old and came from 24 US areas. Allocation to cohorts depended on clinical history reported by the participants. Cohort 3 recovered donors had two negative PCRs, clearance, or symptom resolution.

This rearrangement joins TRBV18 to TRBJ2-5; 9 bases match TRBD1. Sequenced input: PBMCs or T cells enriched from blood (not recorded which). The receptor's source is a man in his fifties or sixties who had recovered from COVID-19. CDR3 bases: TGTGCCAGCTCACCAGGGACAGGGACCCAAGAGACCCAGTACTTC. It encodes CASSPGTGTQETQYF.